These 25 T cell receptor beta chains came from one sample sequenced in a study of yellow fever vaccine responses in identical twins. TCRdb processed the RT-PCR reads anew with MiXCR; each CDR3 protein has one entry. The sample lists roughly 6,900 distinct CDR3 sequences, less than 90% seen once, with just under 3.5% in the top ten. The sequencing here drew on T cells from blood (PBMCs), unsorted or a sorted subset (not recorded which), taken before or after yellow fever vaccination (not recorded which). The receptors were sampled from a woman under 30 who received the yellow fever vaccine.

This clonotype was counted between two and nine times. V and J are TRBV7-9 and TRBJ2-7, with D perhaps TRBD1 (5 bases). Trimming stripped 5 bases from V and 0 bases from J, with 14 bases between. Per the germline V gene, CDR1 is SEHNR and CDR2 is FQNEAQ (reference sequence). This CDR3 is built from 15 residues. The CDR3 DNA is TGTGCCAGCAGCCCGACAGCTCCGAGCTCCTACGAGCAGTACTTC. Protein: CASSPTAPSSYEQYF.

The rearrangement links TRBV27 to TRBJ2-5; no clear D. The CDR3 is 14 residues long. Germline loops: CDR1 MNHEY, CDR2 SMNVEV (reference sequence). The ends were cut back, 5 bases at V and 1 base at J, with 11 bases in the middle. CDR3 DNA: TGTGCCAGCAGTACGCCAGGTCCCCAAGAGACCCAGTACTTC. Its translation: CASSTPGPQETQYF.

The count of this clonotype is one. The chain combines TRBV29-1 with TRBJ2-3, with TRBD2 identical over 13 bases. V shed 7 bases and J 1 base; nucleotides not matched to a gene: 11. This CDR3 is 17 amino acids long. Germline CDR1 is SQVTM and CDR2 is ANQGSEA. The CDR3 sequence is CSGTSGGDSRGTDTQYF. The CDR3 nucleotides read TGCAGCGGAACTAGCGGGGGGGATAGTCGGGGCACAGATACGCAGTATTTT.

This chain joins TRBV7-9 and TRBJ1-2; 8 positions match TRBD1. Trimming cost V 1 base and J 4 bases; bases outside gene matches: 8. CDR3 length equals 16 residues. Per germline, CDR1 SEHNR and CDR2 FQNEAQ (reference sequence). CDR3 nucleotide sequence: TGTGCCAGCAGCTTAGGGAGACAGGGGTTATCCTATGGCTACACCTTC. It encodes CASSLGRQGLSYGYTF.

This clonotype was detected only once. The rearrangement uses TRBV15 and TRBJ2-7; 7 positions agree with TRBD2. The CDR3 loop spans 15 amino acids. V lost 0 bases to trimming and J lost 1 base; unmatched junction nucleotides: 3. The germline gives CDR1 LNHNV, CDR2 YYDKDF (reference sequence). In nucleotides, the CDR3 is TGTGCCACCAGCAGAGATGGGGGGGTTTCCTACGAGCAGTACTTC. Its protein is CATSRDGGVSYEQYF.

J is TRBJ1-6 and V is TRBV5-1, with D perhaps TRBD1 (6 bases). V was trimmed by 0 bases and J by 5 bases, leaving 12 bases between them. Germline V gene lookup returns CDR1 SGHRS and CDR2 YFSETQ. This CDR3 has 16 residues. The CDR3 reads CASSLEGGQNNSPLHF. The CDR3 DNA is TGCGCCAGCAGCTTGGAGGGAGGACAGAATAATTCACCCCTCCACTTT.

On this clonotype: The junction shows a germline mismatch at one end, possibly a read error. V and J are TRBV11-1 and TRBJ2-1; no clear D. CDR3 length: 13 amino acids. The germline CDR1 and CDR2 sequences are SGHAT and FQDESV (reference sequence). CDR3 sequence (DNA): TGTGCCAGCAGCCCCAGCTCCTCCAATGAGCAGTTCTTC. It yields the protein CASSPSSSNEQFF.

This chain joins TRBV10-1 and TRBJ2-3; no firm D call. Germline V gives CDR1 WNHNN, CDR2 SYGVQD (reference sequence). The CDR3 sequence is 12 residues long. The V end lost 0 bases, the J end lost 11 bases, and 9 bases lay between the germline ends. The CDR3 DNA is TGCGCCAGCAGTGAGTCGGGTATTCAGCAGTATTTT. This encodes CASSESGIQQYF.

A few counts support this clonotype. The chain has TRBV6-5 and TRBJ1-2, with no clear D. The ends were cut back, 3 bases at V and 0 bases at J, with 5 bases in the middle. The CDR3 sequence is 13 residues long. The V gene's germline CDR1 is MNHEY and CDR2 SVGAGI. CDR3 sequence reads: CASSYTANYGYTF. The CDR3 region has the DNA TGTGCCAGCAGTTATACAGCTAACTATGGCTACACCTTC.

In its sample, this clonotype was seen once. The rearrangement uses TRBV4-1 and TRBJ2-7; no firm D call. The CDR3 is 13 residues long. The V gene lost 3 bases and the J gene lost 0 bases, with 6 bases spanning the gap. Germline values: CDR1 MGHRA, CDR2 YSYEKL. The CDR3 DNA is TGCGCCAGCAGCCACAGGACCTCCTACGAGCAGTACTTC. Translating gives CASSHRTSYEQYF.

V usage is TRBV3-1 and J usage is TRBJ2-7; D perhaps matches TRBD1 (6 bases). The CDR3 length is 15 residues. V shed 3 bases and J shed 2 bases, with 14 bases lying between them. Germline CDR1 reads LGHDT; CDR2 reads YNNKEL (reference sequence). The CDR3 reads CASSHGRGFTYEQYF. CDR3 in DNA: TGTGCCAGCAGCCACGGTAGGGGGTTCACCTACGAGCAGTACTTC.

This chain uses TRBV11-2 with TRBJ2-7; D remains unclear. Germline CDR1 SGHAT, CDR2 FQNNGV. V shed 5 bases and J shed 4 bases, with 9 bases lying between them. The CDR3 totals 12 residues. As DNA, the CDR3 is TGTGCCAGCAGCCTTTCGTGGTACGAGCAGTACTTC. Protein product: CASSLSWYEQYF.

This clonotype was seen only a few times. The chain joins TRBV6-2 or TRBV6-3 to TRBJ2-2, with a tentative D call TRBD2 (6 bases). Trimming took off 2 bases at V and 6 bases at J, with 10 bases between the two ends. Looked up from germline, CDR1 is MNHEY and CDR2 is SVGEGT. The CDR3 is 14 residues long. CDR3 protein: CASSYDGEAGELFF. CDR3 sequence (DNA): TGTGCCAGCAGTTACGACGGGGAGGCCGGGGAGCTGTTTTTT.

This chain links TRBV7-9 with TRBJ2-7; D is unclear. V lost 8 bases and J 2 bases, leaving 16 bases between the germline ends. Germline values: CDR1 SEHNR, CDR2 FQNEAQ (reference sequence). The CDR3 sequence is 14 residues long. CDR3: CASSPGDGTYEQYF. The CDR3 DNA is TGTGCCAGCTCCCCCGGAGACGGTACCTACGAGCAGTACTTC.

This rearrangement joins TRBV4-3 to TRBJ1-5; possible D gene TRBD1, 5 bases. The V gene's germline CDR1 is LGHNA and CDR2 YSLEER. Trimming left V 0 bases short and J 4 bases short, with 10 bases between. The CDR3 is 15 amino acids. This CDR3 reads CASSQDRAVNQPQHF. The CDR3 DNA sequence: TGCGCCAGCAGCCAAGACAGGGCAGTAAATCAGCCCCAGCATTTT.

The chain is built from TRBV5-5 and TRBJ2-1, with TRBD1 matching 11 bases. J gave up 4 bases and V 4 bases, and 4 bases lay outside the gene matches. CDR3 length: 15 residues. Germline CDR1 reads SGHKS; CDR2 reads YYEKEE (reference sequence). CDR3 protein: CASSRTGGMYNEQFF. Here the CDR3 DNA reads TGTGCCAGCAGCAGGACAGGGGGCATGTACAATGAGCAGTTCTTC. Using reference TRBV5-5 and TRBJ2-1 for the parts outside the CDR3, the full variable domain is DAGVTQSPTHLIKTRGQQVTLRCSPISGHKSVSWYQQVLGQGPQFIFQYYEKEERGRGNFPDRFSARQFPNYSSELNVNALLLGDSALYLCASSRTGGMYNEQFFGPGTRLTVL.

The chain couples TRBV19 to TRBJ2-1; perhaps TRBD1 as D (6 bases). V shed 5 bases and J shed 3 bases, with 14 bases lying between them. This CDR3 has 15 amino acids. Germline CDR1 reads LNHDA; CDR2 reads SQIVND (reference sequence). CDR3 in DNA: TGTGCCAGTAGTTCCCCGTTAGGGGGCTACAATGAGCAGTTCTTC. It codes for CASSSPLGGYNEQFF.

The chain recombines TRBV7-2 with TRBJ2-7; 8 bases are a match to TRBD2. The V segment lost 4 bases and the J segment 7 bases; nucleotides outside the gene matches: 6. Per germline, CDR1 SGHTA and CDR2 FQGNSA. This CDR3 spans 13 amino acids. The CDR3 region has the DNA TGTGCCAGCAGCTCCCGACTAGCGTGGGAGCAGTACTTC. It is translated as CASSSRLAWEQYF.

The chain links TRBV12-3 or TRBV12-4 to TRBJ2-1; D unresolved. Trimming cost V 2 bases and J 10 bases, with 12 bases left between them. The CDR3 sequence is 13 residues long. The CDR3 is CASSLIALGEQFF. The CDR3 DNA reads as TGTGCCAGCAGTTTAATTGCGCTTGGGGAGCAGTTCTTC.

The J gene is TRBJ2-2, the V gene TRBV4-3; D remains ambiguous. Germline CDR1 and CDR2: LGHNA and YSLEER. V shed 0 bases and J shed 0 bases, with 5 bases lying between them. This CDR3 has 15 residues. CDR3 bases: TGCGCCAGCAGCCAAGATCTTCCGAACACCGGGGAGCTGTTTTTT. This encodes CASSQDLPNTGELFF.

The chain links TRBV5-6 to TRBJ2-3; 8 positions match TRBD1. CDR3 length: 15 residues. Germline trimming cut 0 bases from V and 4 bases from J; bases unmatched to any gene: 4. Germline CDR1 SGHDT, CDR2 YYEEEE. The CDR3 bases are TGTGCCAGCAGCTTGGGGACAGGGACCGCAGATACGCAGTATTTT. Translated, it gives CASSLGTGTADTQYF.

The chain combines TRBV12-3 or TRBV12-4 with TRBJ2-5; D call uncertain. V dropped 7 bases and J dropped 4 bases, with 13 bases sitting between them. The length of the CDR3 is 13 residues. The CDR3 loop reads CASTLGVSETQYF. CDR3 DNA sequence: TGTGCCAGCACTCTTGGGGTTTCAGAGACCCAGTACTTC.

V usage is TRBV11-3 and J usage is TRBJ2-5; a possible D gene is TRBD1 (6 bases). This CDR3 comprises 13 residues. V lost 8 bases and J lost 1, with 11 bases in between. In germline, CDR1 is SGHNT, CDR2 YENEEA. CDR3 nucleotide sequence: TGTGCCAGCCTTGGACAGACCCAAGAGACCCAGTACTTC. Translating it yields CASLGQTQETQYF.

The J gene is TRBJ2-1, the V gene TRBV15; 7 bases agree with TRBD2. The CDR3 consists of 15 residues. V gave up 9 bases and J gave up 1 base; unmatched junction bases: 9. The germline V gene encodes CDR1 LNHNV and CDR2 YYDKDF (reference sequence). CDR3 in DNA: TGTGCCACTACTACGGGCGGGAGTTCCTACAATGAGCAGTTCTTC. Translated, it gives CATTTGGSSYNEQFF.

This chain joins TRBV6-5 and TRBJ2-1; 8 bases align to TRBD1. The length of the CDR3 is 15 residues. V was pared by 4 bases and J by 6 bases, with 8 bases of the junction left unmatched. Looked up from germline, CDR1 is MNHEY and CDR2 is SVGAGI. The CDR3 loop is CASSSYRGIVNEQFF. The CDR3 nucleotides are TGTGCCAGCAGTTCGTACAGGGGGATTGTCAATGAGCAGTTCTTC.